Reported below is one T cell receptor (beta chain). This clonotype was observed at least ten times. It has no known antigen specificity. No quality values exist for individual bases; no much larger clone is one base distant. Full-length TCR variable regions were amplified by 5' RACE PCR with constant-region reverse primers, and semi-nested PCR with Nested Universal Primer A was subsequently performed. Using the ReliaPrep RNA Cell Miniprep System, total RNA was extracted, and the SMARTer RACE 5'/3' Kit was then used to reverse transcribe the RNA into 5'RACE-ready cDNA. Multiplex adaptors were used to barcode full-length TCR alpha and beta libraries, and the barcoded libraries were sequenced on an Illumina MiSeq. For the original study's pipeline: For each of nine subset-tissue groups, sequencing data from the five patients were pooled, and the groups were compared by unsupervised clustering of TCR gene usage. The Morisita-Horn index was used to calculate repertoire similarity, with shared sequences weighted by how much each contributed to each repertoire. TCRdb reprocessing: public reads trimmed at Q25 with fastp, clones called with MiXCR, in-frame beta chains kept. A single entry per CDR3 protein holds the most common genes and DNA from its merged rows. The V and J calls, along with clone size, are taken from TCRdb and not from the paper's own processing. The sample yields tens of thousands of distinct CDR3 sequences; roughly 18% were counted once. 2% to 2.5% of the sample lies in the top ten.

The record originates from a study (dated by TCRdb to the mid-2010s). As for the study more broadly: Whether tumor-infiltrating Tregs in breast cancer are recruited from blood Tregs or converted in situ from other CD4+ T cell subsets was tested.

To purify naive CD4+ T cells, the Miltenyi Naive CD4+ T Cell Isolation kit was used, and CD25 microbeads served to deplete Tregs. Tregs, naive and memory CD4+ T cells from tumor, blood and ipsilateral draining lymph nodes of about five breast cancer patients underwent full-length TCR alpha and beta sequencing. Mononuclear cells from lymph nodes or approximately 50 ml of peripheral blood were isolated by Ficoll density gradient centrifugation. FACS confirmed that the sorted cell populations were more than 90% pure. The full study reports these points: Tumor-infiltrating Treg TCR alpha and beta sequences overlapped most with tumor naive CD4+ T cells, then with blood naive CD4+ T cells. Rather than covering whole repertoires, validation in the larger cohort was restricted to a single TCR beta V-J rearrangement. Tumor memory CD4+ T cell TCR gene usage clustered with blood and lymph node memory CD4+ cells and lymph node naive CD4+ cells.

The cysteine opens and the phenylalanine closes a CDR3 of 16 amino acids. CDR3 DNA only is kept here, 48 bases in frame from base 1. From V the trimming removes 5 bases and from J it removes 8 bases, while the gene matches leave 10 bases of the junction unaccounted for. The germline V gene provides CDR1 SGHTA and CDR2 FQGNSA. This clonotype was obtained from a female donor with breast cancer. Sequencing input: naive CD4+ T cells sorted from blood. The label giving this sample's cell subset or site can be read as: naive CD4+ T cells, CD4+CD45RA+CD25-. The V and J segments used are TRBV7-2 and TRBJ2-1; 12 middle bases align to TRBD2. This receptor carries the CDR3 CASSPRLAGVADEQFF. The DNA reads as follows: TGTGCCAGCAGCCCGAGACTAGCGGGAGTCGCGGATGAGCAGTTCTTC.